This T cell receptor (beta chain) was sequenced in a study of blood T cell repertoires in COVID-19. In the study overall: There were acute and convalescent COVID-19 samples, and they came from the United States, Italy and Spain. PBMCs, B-cell-depleted T cells, or T cells were the source of the cDNA or gDNA that made up the material.

This clone was seen just once. The trim removed 6 bases at V and 0 bases at J, leaving 6 bases unmatched. The CDR3 is made up of 15 amino acids. Germline V lookup: CDR1 LNHDA, CDR2 SQIVND (reference sequence). Source study methods: Amplification of reference gene primers was used by the study to estimate nucleated cell counts. Some clones are missing from TCRdb's copy, which holds only in-frame ones; the method was immunoSEQ multiplex PCR. D and trimming were read from the DNA, whereas the V and J calls and clone size are those reported in that table. This table has approximately 90,000 clones, about 85% appearing once.

Sequenced: peripheral blood. This TCR came from a man aged 60 to 69 with acute or convalescent COVID-19. V is TRBV19 and J is TRBJ1-2, with 8 bases aligning to TRBD1. The CDR3 DNA sequence: TGTGCCAGTAGGGACCCGGGACAGGCTAACTATGGCTACACCTTC. This translates into CASRDPGQANYGYTF.